The rows below give T cell receptor beta chains drawn from one sample of a study of neurological immune-mediated disorders. TCRdb itself ran the 5' RACE reads through MiXCR, one entry per CDR3 protein. Among under 85,000 distinct CDR3 sequences listed, over 9% were seen once. Sequencing was performed on PBMCs. All receptors derive from a man aged 35 to 55 in good health. The conserved cysteine and the conserved F or W are not part of the CDR3 here. Some rows have no size entry. The others give once, few or many, or a class for an expanded clone.

v_gene,abundance,j_gene,CDR3aa
TRBV28,many,TRBJ2-4,ASGFFGPKNIQY
TRBV29-1,many,TRBJ2-7,SVRGLAGDRTYEQY
TRBV5-1,many,TRBJ2-7,ASSQTSGPYEQY
TRBV5-1,NA,TRBJ2-5,ASSSRTEGRETQY
TRBV21-1,many,TRBJ2-5,ASSKYRGRPFSLPQETQY
TRBV18,many,TRBJ1-1,ASSQARPIGAEAF
TRBV24-1,many,TRBJ2-3,ATSVPGKGTDTQY
TRBV7-2,many,TRBJ2-5,ASSLYLSGGETQY
TRBV5-1,many,TRBJ2-3,ASSLVMGEADTQY
TRBV29-1,many,TRBJ2-5,SVRQGSETQY
TRBV20-1,many,TRBJ1-6,SASPPTGGVYSPLH
TRBV19,many,TRBJ2-1,ASTSSDRGTIEQF
TRBV7-2,many,TRBJ1-1,ASSLNPLILGAF
TRBV20-1,many,TRBJ1-1,SAEDSNEAF
TRBV20-1,many,TRBJ2-7,SARGRVAGVSYEQY
TRBV7-9,NA,TRBJ2-7,ASSFPTIGNSYDQY
TRBV9,many,TRBJ1-1,ASSPWTGDTEAF
TRBV5-1,many,TRBJ2-7,ASSPGQGGSYEQY
TRBV20-1,many,TRBJ2-2,SASRGAGAFPGELF
TRBV29-1,many,TRBJ2-2,SVKQGNTGELF
TRBV12-3/TRBV12-4,many,TRBJ2-1,ASSFPLAGGFYNEQF
TRBV7-2,many,TRBJ2-1,ASSPLTNRGHAYNEQF
TRBV7-8,many,TRBJ2-7,ASSVGTYEQY
TRBV6-6,many,TRBJ2-5,ASSYSLSRETQY
TRBV7-3,many,TRBJ2-2,ASSLLYGPTLSGELF
TRBV7-2,many,TRBJ2-3,ASSLGAGGGDTQY
TRBV10-3,many,TRBJ2-1,AISDPGSSSYNEQF
TRBV5-6,NA,TRBJ2-7,ASSFQGSEQY
TRBV18,many,TRBJ2-7,ASSDSPYEQY
TRBV7-9,many,TRBJ2-1,ASSLDPSGSRGEQF
TRBV7-9,many,TRBJ2-2,AREGSNTGELF
TRBV5-1,many,TRBJ2-7,ASSRRQGRIYEQY
TRBV19,NA,TRBJ1-1,ASSGTLIQNTEAF
TRBV14,many,TRBJ1-4,ASSADRATAKLF
TRBV20-1,many,TRBJ1-6,SASRVGDSPLH